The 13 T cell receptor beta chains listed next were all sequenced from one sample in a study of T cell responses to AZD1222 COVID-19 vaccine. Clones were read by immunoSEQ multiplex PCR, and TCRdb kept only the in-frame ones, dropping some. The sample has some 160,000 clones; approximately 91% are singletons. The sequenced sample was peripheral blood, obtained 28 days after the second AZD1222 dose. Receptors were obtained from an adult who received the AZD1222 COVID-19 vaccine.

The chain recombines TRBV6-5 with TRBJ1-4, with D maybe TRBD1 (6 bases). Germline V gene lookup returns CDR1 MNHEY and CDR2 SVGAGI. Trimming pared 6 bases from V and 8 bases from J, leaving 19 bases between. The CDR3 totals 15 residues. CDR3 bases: TGTGCCAGCAGCAACCCCAGGGAGGGGGAAGAAAAACTGTTTTTT. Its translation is CASSNPREGEEKLFF.

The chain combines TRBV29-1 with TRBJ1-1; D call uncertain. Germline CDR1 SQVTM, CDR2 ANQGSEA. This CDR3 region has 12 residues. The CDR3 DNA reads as TGCCTCGTACAGAGAGCGGACACTGAAGCTTTCTTT. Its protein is CLVQRADTEAFF.

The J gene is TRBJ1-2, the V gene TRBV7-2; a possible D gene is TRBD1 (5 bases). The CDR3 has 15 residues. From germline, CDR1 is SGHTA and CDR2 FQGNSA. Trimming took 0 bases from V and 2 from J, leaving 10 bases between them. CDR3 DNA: TGTGCCAGCAGCTTAGCGGGGGTCGGAAACTATGGCTACACCTTC. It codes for CASSLAGVGNYGYTF.

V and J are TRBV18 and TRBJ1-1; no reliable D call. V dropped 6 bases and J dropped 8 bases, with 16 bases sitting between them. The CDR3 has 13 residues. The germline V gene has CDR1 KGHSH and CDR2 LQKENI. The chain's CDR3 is CASSPTREKEAFF. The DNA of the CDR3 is TGTGCCAGCTCCCCGACCCGGGAGAAAGAAGCTTTCTTT. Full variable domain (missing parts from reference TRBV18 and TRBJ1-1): NAGVMQNPRHLVRRRGQEARLRCSPMKGHSHVYWYRQLPEEGLKFMVYLQKENIIDESGMPKERFSAEFPKEGPSILRIQQVVRGDSAAYFCASSPTREKEAFFGQGTRLTVV.

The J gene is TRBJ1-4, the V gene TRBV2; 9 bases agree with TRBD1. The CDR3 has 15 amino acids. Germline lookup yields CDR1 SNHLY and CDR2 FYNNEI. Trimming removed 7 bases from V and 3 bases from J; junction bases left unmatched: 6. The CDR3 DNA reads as TGTGCCAGCAAAGGACAGGGGAGGGCTAATGAAAAACTGTTTTTT. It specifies CASKGQGRANEKLFF.

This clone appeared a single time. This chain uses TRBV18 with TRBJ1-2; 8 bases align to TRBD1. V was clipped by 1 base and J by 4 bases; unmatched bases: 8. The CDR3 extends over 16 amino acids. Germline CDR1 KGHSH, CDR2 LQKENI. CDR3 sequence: CASSPQLGTGSYGYTF. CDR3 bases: TGTGCCAGCTCACCACAGTTAGGGACAGGATCCTATGGCTACACCTTC.

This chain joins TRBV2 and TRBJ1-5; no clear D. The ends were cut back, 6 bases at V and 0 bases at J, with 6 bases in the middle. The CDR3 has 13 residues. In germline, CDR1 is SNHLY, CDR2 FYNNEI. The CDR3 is CASRADSNQPQHF. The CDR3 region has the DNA TGTGCCAGCAGGGCAGATAGCAATCAGCCCCAGCATTTT.

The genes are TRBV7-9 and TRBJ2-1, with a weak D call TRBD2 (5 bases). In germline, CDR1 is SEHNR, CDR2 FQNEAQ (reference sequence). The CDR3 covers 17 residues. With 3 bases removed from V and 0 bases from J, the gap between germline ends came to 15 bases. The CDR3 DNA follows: TGTGCCAGCAGCTTCGGACTGCTAGGGAGCTCCTACAATGAGCAGTTCTTC. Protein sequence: CASSFGLLGSSYNEQFF.

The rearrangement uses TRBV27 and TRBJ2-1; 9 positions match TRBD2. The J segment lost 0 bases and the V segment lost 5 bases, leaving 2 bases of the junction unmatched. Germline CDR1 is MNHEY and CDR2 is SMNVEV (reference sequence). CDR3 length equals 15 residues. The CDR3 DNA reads TGTGCCAGCAGTCTTAGCGGGAGCTCCTACAATGAGCAGTTCTTC. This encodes CASSLSGSSYNEQFF.

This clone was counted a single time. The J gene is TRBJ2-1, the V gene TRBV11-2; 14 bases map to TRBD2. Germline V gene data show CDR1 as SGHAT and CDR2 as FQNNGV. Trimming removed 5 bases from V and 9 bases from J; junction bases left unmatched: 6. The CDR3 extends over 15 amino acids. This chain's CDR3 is CASSPGTSGRTEQFF. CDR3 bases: TGTGCCAGCAGCCCCGGGACTAGCGGGAGAACTGAGCAGTTCTTC.

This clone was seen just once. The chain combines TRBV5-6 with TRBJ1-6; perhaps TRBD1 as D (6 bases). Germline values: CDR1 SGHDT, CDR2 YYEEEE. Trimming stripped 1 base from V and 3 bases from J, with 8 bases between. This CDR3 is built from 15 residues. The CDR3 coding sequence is TGTGCCAGCAGCTTGAGACAGGTCTATAATTCACCCCTCCACTTT. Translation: CASSLRQVYNSPLHF.

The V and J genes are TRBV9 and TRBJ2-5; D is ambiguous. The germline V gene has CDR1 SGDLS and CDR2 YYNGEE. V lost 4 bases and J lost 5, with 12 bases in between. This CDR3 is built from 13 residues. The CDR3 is CASSPDLGETQYF. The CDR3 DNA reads TGTGCCAGCAGCCCAGACCTGGGGGAGACCCAGTACTTC.

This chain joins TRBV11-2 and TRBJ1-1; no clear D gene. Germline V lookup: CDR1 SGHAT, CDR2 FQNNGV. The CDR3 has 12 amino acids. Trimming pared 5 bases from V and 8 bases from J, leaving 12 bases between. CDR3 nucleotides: TGTGCCAGCAGCGCAGGCCGGGCAGAAGCTTTCTTT. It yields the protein CASSAGRAEAFF.